The clone carrying this T cell receptor (beta chain) occurred once. This may be a read error: a much more frequent sequence differs by one nucleotide. The sample comes from a study of early T cells in non-severe SARS-CoV-2 infection. Study information: Whole-blood bulk RNA, unsorted, was sequenced, and chains were unpaired.

Separate cDNA molecules each had unique molecular identifiers attached to them. TCRdb redid the calling of the 5' RACE reads with MiXCR, one entry per CDR3 protein. The sample has 62,000 or so distinct CDR3 sequences; 7.5% to 9% are singletons. Trimming took 5 bases from V and 3 from J, leaving 14 bases between them. Germline values: CDR1 ENHRY, CDR2 SYGVKD. The CDR3 is 14 residues long. This TCR was sampled from an adult who was a healthcare worker with PCR-confirmed SARS-CoV-2 infection or an uninfected control (not recorded which). The chain recombines TRBV10-3 with TRBJ2-7; possible D gene TRBD2, 5 bases. The sequencing used whole blood, collected at baseline. The CDR3 loop is CAISMSGNFYEQYF. Here the CDR3 DNA reads TGTGCCATCAGTATGAGCGGTAACTTCTACGAGCAGTACTTC.